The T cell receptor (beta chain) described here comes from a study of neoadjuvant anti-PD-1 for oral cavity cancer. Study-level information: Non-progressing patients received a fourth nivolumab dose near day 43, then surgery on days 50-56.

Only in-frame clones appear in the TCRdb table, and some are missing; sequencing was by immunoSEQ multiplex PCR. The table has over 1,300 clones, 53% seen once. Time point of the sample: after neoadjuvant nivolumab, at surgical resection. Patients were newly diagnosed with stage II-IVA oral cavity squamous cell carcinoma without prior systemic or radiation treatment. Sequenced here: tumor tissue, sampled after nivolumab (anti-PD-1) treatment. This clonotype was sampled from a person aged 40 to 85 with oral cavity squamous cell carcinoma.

The CDR3 spells CASSYPGSEAFF. Here the CDR3 DNA reads TGTGCCAGCAGTTACCCCGGGAGTGAAGCTTTCTTT. The genes are TRBV6-6 and TRBJ1-1; D call uncertain. V shed 2 bases and J shed 7 bases, with 8 bases lying between them. Germline loops: CDR1 MNHNY, CDR2 SVGAGI (reference sequence). The CDR3 length is 12 residues.